The 14 T cell receptor beta chains listed next were all sequenced from one sample in a study of response to subunit inactivated influenza vaccine. TCRdb processed the RT-PCR reads anew with MiXCR; each CDR3 protein has one entry. Of a few hundred thousand distinct CDR3 sequences in the sample, about 11% were seen once. These data were also filed under a second study, of T cells expressing NK-cell markers. That source notes: Researchers built TCR beta cDNA using 5'RACE template switching with UMIs.

The input for sequencing was PBMCs from blood, taken on the day of vaccination. The origin of the receptors is a man between 45 and 60 years old who received an inactivated influenza vaccine.

The rearrangement joins TRBV7-2 to TRBJ2-3; weak D call: TRBD2 (5 bases). V was cut by 3 bases and J by 8 bases, with 15 bases left in between. This CDR3 has 14 amino acids. Germline loops: CDR1 SGHTA, CDR2 FQGNSA. CDR3 sequence (DNA): TGTGCCAGCAGCTTGGGTGGGGAGAGAGTTACGCAGTATTTT. It is translated as CASSLGGERVTQYF.

This clonotype was seen at least ten times. The chain joins TRBV12-3 or TRBV12-4 to TRBJ1-2; D gene ambiguous. V was cut by 6 bases and J by 2 bases, with 10 bases left in between. The CDR3 has 13 amino acids. Here the CDR3 DNA reads TGTGCCAGCAGCCTCGGGAAAAACTATGGCTACACCTTC. Translation: CASSLGKNYGYTF.

This clonotype was seen ten or more times. The CDR3 DNA follows: TGTGCCAGCAGCTTAGGGACTAGCGGGGGGGCCGTTGAGCAGTTCTTC. Protein: CASSLGTSGGAVEQFF. V and J are TRBV7-2 and TRBJ2-1; 15 bases are shared with TRBD2. J lost 9 bases, V lost 1 base, and 4 bases had no gene match. Germline V gives CDR1 SGHTA, CDR2 FQGNSA. The CDR3 is made up of 16 amino acids.

This sequence joins TRBV29-1 and TRBJ2-5; the match to TRBD2 covers 7 bases. Trimming removed 5 bases from V and 4 bases from J; junction bases left unmatched: 4. The CDR3 loop spans 12 amino acids. The germline gives CDR1 SQVTM, CDR2 ANQGSEA. In DNA, the CDR3 is TGCAGCGTTCTAGCGGTTGGAGAGACCCAGTACTTC. It encodes CSVLAVGETQYF. The entire variable domain, with the rest obtained from reference TRBV29-1 and TRBJ2-5, is as follows: SAVISQKPSRDICQRGTSLTIQCQVDSQVTMMFWYRQQPGQSLTLIATANQGSEATYESGFVIDKFPISRPNLTFSTLTVSNMSPEDSSIYLCSVLAVGETQYFGPGTRLLVL.

This clonotype appeared many times. V gene TRBV5-1 combines with J gene TRBJ2-7; 7 bases line up with TRBD2. From germline, CDR1 is SGHRS and CDR2 YFSETQ. The V segment lost 2 bases and the J segment 2 bases; nucleotides outside the gene matches: 7. This CDR3 is built from 15 residues. The CDR3 sequence: CASSLAGKPTYEQYF. The CDR3 bases are TGCGCCAGCAGCTTAGCGGGGAAGCCGACCTACGAGCAGTACTTC.

This clonotype was seen a few times. This chain uses TRBV20-1 with TRBJ2-3; 8 bases map to TRBD2. The CDR3 extends over 16 amino acids. In germline, CDR1 is DFQATT, CDR2 SNEGSKA (reference sequence). J gave up 0 bases and V 5 bases, and 10 bases lay outside the gene matches. CDR3 in DNA: TGCAGTGCTCAAACTGCCGAGCGGGGGAGCACAGATACGCAGTATTTT. This codes for CSAQTAERGSTDTQYF.

The chain couples TRBV10-3 to TRBJ2-7, with D possibly being TRBD2 (6 bases). Germline CDR1 is ENHRY and CDR2 is SYGVKD. The ends were cut back, 11 bases at V and 0 bases at J, with 11 bases in the middle. The CDR3 runs to 12 residues. CDR3 nucleotide sequence: TGTGCCGGATCGGGGGACTCCTACGAGCAGTACTTC. This gives the protein CAGSGDSYEQYF.

The rearrangement links TRBV20-1 to TRBJ2-3; 9 bases match TRBD2. CDR1 DFQATT and CDR2 SNEGSKA come from the germline V gene (reference sequence). CDR3 length: 16 amino acids. Trimming cost V 6 bases and J 7 bases; bases outside gene matches: 17. CDR3 coding DNA: TGCAGTGCCGTCTTGCTTGGGCGGGGGGGCCGGAATACGCAGTATTTT. Encoded protein: CSAVLLGRGGRNTQYF.

The chain carries TRBV9 and TRBJ2-1; possibly TRBD1 for D (6 bases). CDR3 length equals 17 residues. Trimming left V 0 bases short and J 5 bases short, with 18 bases between. The germline V gene encodes CDR1 SGDLS and CDR2 YYNGEE. The CDR3 nucleotides are TGTGCCAGCAGCGTAGGGGAAGACAGGAGAGACAACAATGAGCAGTTCTTC. Translation gives CASSVGEDRRDNNEQFF.

The chain combines TRBV11-2 with TRBJ2-6; D call uncertain. The CDR3 length is 18 residues. The germline V and J ends were trimmed by 1 base and 0 bases, with 13 bases remaining between them. Germline-derived CDR1 and CDR2 are SGHAT and FQNNGV. Written as DNA, the CDR3 is TGTGCCAGCAGCTTAGGGGCTAGACCCTCCTCTGGGGCCAACGTCCTGACTTTC. Protein: CASSLGARPSSGANVLTF.

In its sample, this clonotype was seen many times. The rearrangement links TRBV10-3 to TRBJ2-7; 12 positions agree with TRBD1. Per germline, CDR1 ENHRY and CDR2 SYGVKD. The trim removed 0 bases at V and 6 bases at J, leaving 3 bases unmatched. This CDR3 is 15 amino acids long. Written as DNA, the CDR3 is TGTGCCATCAGTGAGTCTGGGACAGGGGGCTCCGAGCAGTACTTC. Its protein product is CAISESGTGGSEQYF.

This clonotype has just a few counts. The chain carries TRBV20-1 and TRBJ2-5, with 8 bases identical to TRBD1. Germline V gene lookup returns CDR1 DFQATT and CDR2 SNEGSKA (reference sequence). This CDR3 has 15 residues. J gave up 4 bases and V 6 bases, and 13 bases lay outside the gene matches. The CDR3 sequence is CSAASEGQGPETQYF. The CDR3 coding sequence is TGCAGTGCCGCGTCAGAAGGACAGGGACCAGAGACCCAGTACTTC.

This clonotype was observed a few times. The genes are TRBV27 and TRBJ2-1; 8 bases line up with TRBD1. Germline CDR1 MNHEY, CDR2 SMNVEV (reference sequence). The CDR3 is 15 amino acids. V shed 1 base, J shed 7 bases, and the junction held 6 bases outside the gene matches. The DNA of the CDR3 is TGTGCCAGCAGTTTATTTCGGCAGGGGGCAAATGAGCAGTTCTTC. Translated: CASSLFRQGANEQFF.

This clonotype was seen a few times. The chain recombines TRBV7-9 with TRBJ1-2, with 7 bases identical to TRBD1. This CDR3 comprises 15 residues. Germline values: CDR1 SEHNR, CDR2 FQNEAQ (reference sequence). J gave up 4 bases and V 5 bases, and 10 bases lay outside the gene matches. The chain's CDR3 is CASSPTGSPVYGYTF. The CDR3 DNA follows: TGTGCCAGCAGCCCGACAGGGAGCCCTGTCTATGGCTACACCTTC.